This T cell receptor (beta chain) was recorded in a study of blood T cell repertoires in COVID-19. Whole-study context: Sample material is recorded as cDNA or gDNA derived from T cells, B-cell-depleted T cells, or PBMCs.

Repertoires were generated with immunoSEQ multiplex PCR, while TCRdb's copy carries only in-frame clones and drops some. Of 220,000 or so clones listed, 84% are singletons. Trimming shortened V by 5 bases and J by 1 base, and 20 bases separated the two germline ends. CDR1 and CDR2 (germline): MDHEN, SYDVKM. The CDR3 sequence is 18 residues long. The TCR originated in a man aged 25 to 40 with active or convalescent COVID-19. The genes are TRBV28 and TRBJ1-4, with D possibly being TRBD1 (5 bases). Specimen: peripheral blood. CDR3 coding DNA: TGTGCCAGCAGTGCCCGACGGGGGGGACCTGGAACTAATGAAAAACTGTTTTTT. Residues: CASSARRGGPGTNEKLFF.